Below, 15 T cell receptor beta chains from the same sample are listed, as sequenced in a study of blood T cell repertoires in COVID-19. Profiled with immunoSEQ multiplex PCR; TCRdb holds only in-frame clones, not every one. Counted here are tens of thousands of clones, around three quarters occurring once; the ten biggest clones make up 40% to 60%. The sequenced material came from peripheral blood. These receptors came from a human donor in a cohort sampled during active COVID-19.

This clone was counted a few times. The chain combines TRBV7-8 with TRBJ1-1; TRBD1 matches 7 bases. The CDR3 is made up of 11 amino acids. V lost 5 bases and J lost 8; bases outside the gene matches: 2. Germline V gene lookup returns CDR1 SGHVS and CDR2 FQNEAQ. The CDR3: CASSVRGEAFF. Written as DNA, the CDR3 is TGTGCCAGCAGCGTCAGGGGGGAAGCTTTCTTT.

CDR3 residues: CASSFLGDRDYGYTF. The CDR3 DNA reads as TGTGCCAGCAGTTTCTTAGGAGACAGGGATTATGGCTACACCTTC. This rearrangement joins TRBV28 to TRBJ1-2, with 7 bases that match TRBD1. The CDR3 consists of 15 residues. The junction had 9 bases not matched to a gene; V was cut back by 3 bases and J by 5 bases. Germline CDR1 MDHEN, CDR2 SYDVKM.

This clone has only a few counts. This chain links TRBV3-1 (or the pseudogene TRBV3-2) with TRBJ1-1, with 9 nucleotides matching TRBD1. Per the germline V gene, CDR1 is LGHDT and CDR2 is YNNKEL (reference sequence). This CDR3 region has 14 residues. The junction had 0 bases not matched to a gene; V was cut back by 0 bases and J by 4 bases. Here the CDR3 reads CASSQETGGTEAFF. The CDR3 coding sequence is TGTGCCAGCAGCCAAGAGACAGGGGGCACTGAAGCTTTCTTT.

The J gene is TRBJ1-2, the V gene TRBV2; 7 bases are shared with TRBD1. The CDR3 consists of 13 residues. CDR1 is SNHLY and CDR2 is FYNNEI in the germline V gene. V lost 5 bases to trimming and J lost 8 bases; unmatched junction nucleotides: 8. The CDR3 region is CASSPGTAKGYTF. The DNA of the CDR3 is TGTGCCAGCAGTCCCGGGACAGCTAAGGGCTACACCTTC.

This chain links TRBV14 with TRBJ2-1; TRBD2 is a possible D gene (8 bases). This CDR3 contains 20 residues. Germline assignment: CDR1 SGHDN and CDR2 FVKESK. V lost 3 bases and J lost 7, with 31 bases in between. Here the CDR3 reads CASSQDRTGTGLEGRNEQFF. DNA of the CDR3: TGTGCCAGCAGCCAGGACAGGACAGGAACGGGACTAGAGGGAAGAAATGAGCAGTTCTTC.

The rearrangement uses TRBV28 and TRBJ2-3, with 8 positions matching TRBD2. In germline, CDR1 is MDHEN, CDR2 SYDVKM. The J segment lost 1 base and the V segment lost 2 bases, leaving 5 bases of the junction unmatched. CDR3 length: 16 amino acids. Here the CDR3 reads CASSLIWREGTDTQYF. The CDR3 DNA reads as TGTGCCAGCAGTTTAATTTGGCGGGAGGGCACAGATACGCAGTATTTT.

The CDR3 spells CASSYSGGYNEKLFF. CDR3 bases: TGTGCCAGCAGTTACTCGGGAGGGTATAATGAAAAACTGTTTTTT. This rearrangement joins TRBV6-5 to TRBJ1-4; no definite D call. The V and J ends lost 0 bases and 4 bases respectively, with 9 bases between them. From germline, CDR1 is MNHEY and CDR2 SVGAGI. CDR3 size: 15 residues.

V and J are TRBV3-1 (or the pseudogene TRBV3-2) and TRBJ2-3; no reliable D call. V was pared by 4 bases and J by 4 bases, with 9 bases between. This CDR3 has 13 residues. Per the germline V gene, CDR1 is LGHDT and CDR2 is YNNKEL (reference sequence). The CDR3 is CASSPGNADTQYF. CDR3 bases: TGTGCCAGCAGCCCCGGTAACGCAGATACGCAGTATTTT.

The rearrangement uses TRBV7-9 and TRBJ2-1; perhaps TRBD2 as D (5 bases). The V end was cut by 2 bases, the J end by 10 bases, with 12 bases between. The CDR3 is 13 residues long. The germline V gene has CDR1 SEHNR and CDR2 FQNEAQ (reference sequence). In nucleotides, the CDR3 is TGTGCCAGCAGCTTAACTCTAGGAGGCGAGCAGTTCTTC. This translates into CASSLTLGGEQFF.

This chain connects TRBV28 to TRBJ1-6, with D possibly being TRBD1 (6 bases). The CDR3 spans 15 residues. The germline CDR1 and CDR2 sequences are MDHEN and SYDVKM. V lost 7 bases, J lost 0 bases, and 10 bases lay in between. CDR3 sequence (DNA): TGTGCCAGCACCGACAGGAGCTCCTATAATTCACCCCTCCACTTT. Translated, it gives CASTDRSSYNSPLHF.

This clone has more than one count but fewer than ten. This chain joins TRBV30 and TRBJ1-6; D unresolved. The CDR3 is 16 residues long. The germline CDR1 and CDR2 sequences are GTSNPN and SVGIG (reference sequence). V lost 2 bases and J lost 0, with 11 bases in between. The CDR3 reads CAWSFGGISYNSPLHF. The CDR3 coding sequence is TGTGCCTGGAGTTTCGGAGGTATCTCCTATAATTCACCCCTCCACTTT. The whole variable domain, remainder taken from reference TRBV30 and TRBJ1-6, is SQTIHQWPATLVQPVGSPLSLECTVEGTSNPNLYWYRQAAGRGLQLLFYSVGIGQISSEVPQNLSASRPQDRQFILSSKKLLLSDSGFYLCAWSFGGISYNSPLHFGNGTRLTVT.

To note about this clone: In the same sample, other DNA sequences code for this CDR3. The chain links TRBV28 to TRBJ2-5, with 9 positions matching TRBD1. V was pared by 8 bases and J by 5 bases, with 9 bases of the junction left unmatched. Germline V gives CDR1 MDHEN, CDR2 SYDVKM. There are 14 residues in the CDR3. The CDR3 DNA follows: TGTGCCAGCTCAAAACAGGGGGCCGGTGAGACCCAGTACTTC. Its translation is CASSKQGAGETQYF.

The chain recombines TRBV27 with TRBJ2-3; unclear D gene. Germline lookup yields CDR1 MNHEY and CDR2 SMNVEV (reference sequence). V lost 3 bases and J 5 bases, leaving 3 bases between the germline ends. This CDR3 spans 11 amino acids. Here the CDR3 reads CASSFQDTQYF. DNA for the CDR3: TGTGCCAGCAGTTTCCAAGATACGCAGTATTTT.

The V call is TRBV7-2, the J call TRBJ2-7, with 11 nucleotides matching TRBD2. Trimming took 1 base from V and 2 from J; bases not matched to a gene: 10. The CDR3 runs 18 residues. Germline V gene data show CDR1 as SGHTA and CDR2 as FQGNSA. CDR3 in amino acids: CASSLGLAGKTFAYEQYF. In DNA, the CDR3 is TGTGCCAGCAGCTTAGGACTAGCGGGAAAGACTTTTGCCTACGAGCAGTACTTC.

The chain couples TRBV7-2 to TRBJ2-3; TRBD2 matches at 10 bases. The germline gives CDR1 SGHTA, CDR2 FQGNSA. The CDR3 extends over 18 amino acids. V trimming: 6 bases; J trimming: 1 base; junction bases outside the gene matches: 13. CDR3 protein: CASRPLAGEGRGTDTQYF. The CDR3 DNA reads as TGTGCCAGCAGGCCCCTAGCGGGAGAGGGTCGTGGCACAGATACGCAGTATTTT. Full variable domain (rest looked up from reference TRBV7-2 and TRBJ2-3): GAGVSQSPSNKVTEKGKDVELRCDPISGHTALYWYRQSLGQGLEFLIYFQGNSAPDKSGLPSDRFSAERTGGSVSTLTIQRTQQEDSAVYLCASRPLAGEGRGTDTQYFGPGTRLTVL.